Below are 23 T cell receptor beta chains sequenced from a single sample in a study of early T cells in non-severe SARS-CoV-2 infection. Each CDR3 protein is one row after TCRdb ran MiXCR on the 5' RACE reads. The table records 32,000 or so distinct CDR3 sequences, about 6.1% of them present only once. Sequencing was carried out using whole blood. These receptors originate from an adult who was a healthcare worker with PCR-confirmed SARS-CoV-2 infection or an uninfected control (not recorded which).

In its sample, this clonotype was seen many times. This CDR3 reads CASSLGQGTDTQYF. CDR3 nucleotide sequence: TGTGCCAGCAGCTTGGGACAGGGGACAGATACGCAGTATTTT. This rearrangement joins TRBV4-2 to TRBJ2-3, with 10 bases matching TRBD1. This CDR3 is built from 14 residues. V trimming: 5 bases; J trimming: 3 bases; junction bases outside the gene matches: 2. Germline loops: CDR1 LGHNA, CDR2 YNFKEQ.

This clonotype was found many times. The chain recombines TRBV7-2 with TRBJ2-3; the D gene is possibly TRBD2 (5 bases). This CDR3 region has 16 residues. The V gene's germline CDR1 is SGHTA and CDR2 FQGNSA. Trimming removed 4 bases at V and 3 bases at J, with 17 bases between. The CDR3 sequence is CASSSTRASGTDTQYF. Here the CDR3 DNA reads TGTGCCAGCAGCTCCACGCGGGCTAGTGGGACAGATACGCAGTATTTT.

Ten or more counts support this clonotype. The chain carries TRBV12-3 or TRBV12-4 and TRBJ2-7; D gene unclear. With 2 bases removed from V and 5 bases from J, the gap between germline ends came to 16 bases. The CDR3 totals 15 residues. CDR3 coding DNA: TGTGCCAGCAGTTTATGGCAGGCGACGTCCCACGAGCAGTACTTC. This sequence encodes CASSLWQATSHEQYF.

The genes are TRBV10-2 and TRBJ1-1; TRBD1 is a possible D gene (5 bases). Germline assignment: CDR1 WSHSY and CDR2 SAAADI. CDR3 length equals 14 residues. Trimming left V 2 bases short and J 1 base short, with 8 bases between. CDR3 residues: CASSERGRNTEAFF. In nucleotides, the CDR3 is TGCGCCAGCAGTGAGCGGGGACGGAACACTGAAGCTTTCTTT.

This clonotype was observed many times. The V gene is TRBV29-1, the J gene TRBJ2-7; 7 nucleotides line up with TRBD2. Germline CDR1 is SQVTM and CDR2 is ANQGSEA. Trimming took 0 bases from V and 2 from J; bases not matched to a gene: 1. This CDR3 region has 13 residues. The CDR3 reads CSVEEAGAYEQYF. CDR3 nucleotide sequence: TGCAGCGTTGAAGAGGCGGGGGCCTACGAGCAGTACTTC.

Judged by abundance, this clonotype is medium-sized. The genes are TRBV4-3 and TRBJ2-3; D unclear. CDR1 LGHNA and CDR2 YSLEER come from the germline V gene. Trimming cost V 0 bases and J 4 bases, with 11 bases left between them. The CDR3 is 15 residues long. CDR3 loop: CASSQDKSWADTQYF. The CDR3 nucleotides read TGCGCCAGCAGCCAAGATAAGTCCTGGGCAGATACGCAGTATTTT.

This clonotype has at least ten counts. The V call is TRBV6-6, the J call TRBJ2-3; TRBD2 agrees at 8 bases. The germline CDR1 and CDR2 sequences are MNHNY and SVGAGI (reference sequence). Trimming took 5 bases from V and 2 from J; bases not matched to a gene: 9. The CDR3 spans 16 residues. CDR3 region: CASSPFSGGYTDTQYF. The DNA for the CDR3 is TGTGCCAGCAGTCCCTTCAGCGGGGGTTACACAGATACGCAGTATTTT.

This clonotype has just a few counts. The chain carries TRBV29-1 and TRBJ1-1; TRBD1 matches 9 bases. The junction had 10 bases not matched to a gene; V was cut back by 6 bases and J by 11 bases. CDR3 length equals 12 residues. Germline V CDR1 and CDR2: SQVTM, ANQGSEA. The CDR3 DNA follows: TGCAGCGTCGTAAATGAGGGGACAGGGGCTTTCTTT. It is translated as CSVVNEGTGAFF.

This chain connects TRBV15 to TRBJ1-1, with 7 bases lining up with TRBD1. Trimming removed 4 bases from V and 4 bases from J; junction bases left unmatched: 9. The germline V gene encodes CDR1 LNHNV and CDR2 YYDKDF (reference sequence). The CDR3 has 15 residues. Here the CDR3 reads CATSTPRGFGTEAFF. DNA of the CDR3: TGTGCCACCAGCACGCCCAGGGGGTTCGGCACTGAAGCTTTCTTT.

This clonotype was seen at least ten times. The chain joins TRBV4-3 to TRBJ2-3; 12 nucleotides line up with TRBD2. CDR1 and CDR2 from the germline V gene are LGHNA and YSLEER. The CDR3 runs to 16 residues. After removal of 3 bases from V and 4 bases from J, the junction contained 5 bases not matched to a gene. The CDR3 reads CASSHSTSGGADTQYF. The CDR3 DNA is TGCGCCAGCAGCCACTCGACTAGCGGGGGAGCAGATACGCAGTATTTT.

Remarks on this clonotype: One junction end disagrees with the germline gene, perhaps due to a read error. CDR3: CVSRSSGFPRQYF. The CDR3 bases are TGTGTCAGCAGGTCCTCCGGGTTCCCGAGGCAGTACTTC. The gene calls are TRBV6-2 or TRBV6-3 and TRBJ2-7; D unclear. This CDR3 comprises 13 residues. Germline CDR1 MNHEY, CDR2 SVGEGT.

V usage is TRBV7-9 and J usage is TRBJ2-3; no clear D gene. The germline V and J ends were trimmed by 1 base and 0 bases, with 8 bases remaining between them. The length of the CDR3 is 15 residues. The germline V gene has CDR1 SEHNR and CDR2 FQNEAQ (reference sequence). CDR3 sequence: CASSLDPQSTDTQYF. CDR3 coding DNA: TGTGCCAGCAGCTTAGACCCTCAGAGCACAGATACGCAGTATTTT.

This clonotype was observed a single time. The J gene is TRBJ1-2, the V gene TRBV7-2; a weak D match, TRBD1 (5 bases). Germline V gene lookup returns CDR1 SGHTA and CDR2 FQGNSA. The CDR3 sequence is 13 residues long. V was clipped by 3 bases and J by 5 bases, with 10 bases between them. This chain's CDR3 is CASSLGGLYGYTF. The CDR3 region has the DNA TGTGCCAGCAGCTTGGGGGGACTATATGGCTACACCTTC.

This clonotype is classed as medium-sized (0.01 to 0.1%). The chain recombines TRBV20-1 with TRBJ1-4; weak D call: TRBD1 (5 bases). The V and J ends lost 2 bases and 8 bases respectively, with 18 bases between them. The CDR3 totals 15 residues. CDR1 is DFQATT, CDR2 SNEGSKA, per germline (reference sequence). The CDR3 protein is CSARRKGTQWEKLFF. The CDR3 DNA is TGCAGTGCTAGAAGGAAGGGGACCCAGTGGGAAAAACTGTTTTTT.

In this sample, this clonotype turned up many times. The chain joins TRBV27 to TRBJ2-3; tentative D call: TRBD2 (6 bases). From germline, CDR1 is MNHEY and CDR2 SMNVEV (reference sequence). The CDR3 covers 14 residues. V was pared by 5 bases and J by 5 bases, with 14 bases between. The CDR3 DNA is TGTGCCAGCAGTGCCCGTAGCGGTTTAGATACGCAGTATTTT. Protein: CASSARSGLDTQYF.

The chain combines TRBV2 with TRBJ2-1, with a possible D match to TRBD2 (5 bases). Trimming left V 3 bases short and J 8 bases short, with 20 bases between. Germline-derived CDR1 and CDR2 are SNHLY and FYNNEI. The CDR3 spans 16 residues. In DNA, the CDR3 is TGTGCCAGCAGTGATTGGGCCGGGATAAGTTCCGATGAGCAGTTCTTC. It yields the protein CASSDWAGISSDEQFF.

This clonotype was counted many times. The chain couples TRBV7-9 to TRBJ1-5; the D gene is possibly TRBD1 (5 bases). CDR1 SEHNR and CDR2 FQNEAQ come from the germline V gene (reference sequence). The CDR3 consists of 17 residues. V was pared by 3 bases and J by 3 bases, with 18 bases between. The CDR3 protein is CASSLDSWGRDNQPQHF. The CDR3 DNA reads as TGTGCCAGCAGCTTGGATTCCTGGGGACGGGACAATCAGCCCCAGCATTTT. Filled out from reference TRBV7-9 and TRBJ1-5, the complete variable domain reads DTGVSQNPRHKITKRGQNVTFRCDPISEHNRLYWYRQTLGQGPEFLTYFQNEAQLEKSRLLSDRFSAERPKGSFSTLEIQRTEQGDSAMYLCASSLDSWGRDNQPQHFGDGTRLSIL.

This clonotype was recorded many times. The V call is TRBV20-1, the J call TRBJ2-1, with D perhaps matching TRBD1 (6 bases). V lost 2 bases and J lost 4, with 15 bases in between. The CDR3 is made up of 15 amino acids. CDR1 and CDR2 (germline): DFQATT, SNEGSKA (reference sequence). The CDR3 spells CSARNGAGVYNEQFF. As DNA, the CDR3 is TGCAGTGCTAGAAACGGGGCAGGGGTGTACAATGAGCAGTTCTTC.

This clonotype was seen at least ten times. The chain couples TRBV5-4 to TRBJ2-5, with D tentatively TRBD2 (5 bases). V was trimmed by 2 bases and J by 4 bases, leaving 15 bases between them. The germline V gene has CDR1 SGHNT and CDR2 YYREEE (reference sequence). The CDR3 has 15 residues. The CDR3 loop is CASSLGRGDVETQYF. Written as DNA, the CDR3 is TGTGCCAGCAGCTTAGGTCGGGGTGACGTAGAGACCCAGTACTTC. The whole variable domain, remainder taken from reference TRBV5-4 and TRBJ2-5, is ETGVTQSPTHLIKTRGQQVTLRCSSQSGHNTVSWYQQALGQGPQFIFQYYREEENGRGNFPPRFSGLQFPNYSSELNVNALELDDSALYLCASSLGRGDVETQYFGPGTRLLVL.

This clonotype came up many times. This chain joins TRBV2 and TRBJ2-5; unclear D gene. The CDR3 consists of 12 residues. Germline CDR1 is SNHLY and CDR2 is FYNNEI. V was clipped by 4 bases and J by 3 bases, with 6 bases between them. The CDR3 DNA follows: TGTGCCAGCAGTGTTACAGAAGAGACCCAGTACTTC. Translating gives CASSVTEETQYF.

Many counts were recorded for this clonotype. V is TRBV20-1 and J is TRBJ2-7, with no clear D. The CDR3 runs to 14 residues. The V end lost 3 bases, the J end lost 1 base, and 13 bases lay between the germline ends. Germline lookup yields CDR1 DFQATT and CDR2 SNEGSKA (reference sequence). The CDR3 sequence: CSARVDTVSYEQYF. The DNA for the CDR3 is TGCAGTGCTAGGGTCGACACAGTATCCTACGAGCAGTACTTC.

The chain recombines TRBV27 with TRBJ2-3, with D maybe TRBD2 (6 bases). Trimming stripped 3 bases from V and 2 bases from J, with 9 bases between. CDR1 is MNHEY and CDR2 is SMNVEV in the germline V gene (reference sequence). The CDR3 spans 14 residues. CDR3 protein: CASSFRDFTDTQYF. The CDR3 region has the DNA TGTGCCAGCAGTTTTAGGGACTTCACAGATACGCAGTATTTT.

This clonotype came up a few times. V gene TRBV27 combines with J gene TRBJ2-4, with 12 bases that match TRBD1. This CDR3 is 14 amino acids long. Germline-derived CDR1 and CDR2 are MNHEY and SMNVEV (reference sequence). The ends lost 0 bases at V and 13 bases at J; junction bases unmatched: 4. The CDR3 bases are TGTGCCAGCAGTTTATCCGGGACAGGGGGCGAACAGTACTTC. Protein sequence: CASSLSGTGGEQYF.